One T cell receptor (beta chain) is described in this entry. TCRdb passed the RT-PCR reads through MiXCR, listing each CDR3 protein once. Among 800,000 to 1,000,000 distinct CDR3 sequences listed, around 17% were seen once. The source of the sample is a study of patients and donors after allogeneic stem cell transplantation. Trimming cost V 0 bases and J 4 bases, with 10 bases left between them. In germline, CDR1 is SGDLS, CDR2 YYNGEE. The CDR3 consists of 14 residues. The sequence derives from a human donor who was either an allogeneic HSCT recipient or a stem cell or donor lymphocyte infusion donor (not recorded which). It is not recorded whose cells these are; they may come from a transplant donor. The V gene is TRBV9, the J gene TRBJ1-2; D perhaps matches TRBD1 (6 bases). The sequencing input was blood, either unsorted or a sorted T cell fraction (not recorded which). CDR3 amino acids: CASSVDSRGYGYTF. The CDR3 coding sequence is TGTGCCAGCAGCGTAGATTCCAGGGGCTATGGCTACACCTTC.